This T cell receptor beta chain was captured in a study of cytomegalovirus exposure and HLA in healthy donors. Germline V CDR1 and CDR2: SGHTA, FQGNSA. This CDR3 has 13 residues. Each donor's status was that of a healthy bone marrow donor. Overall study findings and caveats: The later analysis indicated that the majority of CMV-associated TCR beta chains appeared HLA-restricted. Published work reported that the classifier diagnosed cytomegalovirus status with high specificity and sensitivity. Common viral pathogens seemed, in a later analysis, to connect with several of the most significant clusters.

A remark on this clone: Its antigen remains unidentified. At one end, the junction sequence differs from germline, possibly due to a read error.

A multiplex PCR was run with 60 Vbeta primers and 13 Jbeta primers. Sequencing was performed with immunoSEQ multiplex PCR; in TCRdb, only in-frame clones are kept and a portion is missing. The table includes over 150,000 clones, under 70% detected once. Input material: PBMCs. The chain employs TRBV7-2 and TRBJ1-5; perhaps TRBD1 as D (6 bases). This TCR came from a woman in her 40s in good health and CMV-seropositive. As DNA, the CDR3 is TGTGCCAGCAGCTTACGACAGGATCAGCCCCAGAATTTT. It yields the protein CASSLRQDQPQNF.